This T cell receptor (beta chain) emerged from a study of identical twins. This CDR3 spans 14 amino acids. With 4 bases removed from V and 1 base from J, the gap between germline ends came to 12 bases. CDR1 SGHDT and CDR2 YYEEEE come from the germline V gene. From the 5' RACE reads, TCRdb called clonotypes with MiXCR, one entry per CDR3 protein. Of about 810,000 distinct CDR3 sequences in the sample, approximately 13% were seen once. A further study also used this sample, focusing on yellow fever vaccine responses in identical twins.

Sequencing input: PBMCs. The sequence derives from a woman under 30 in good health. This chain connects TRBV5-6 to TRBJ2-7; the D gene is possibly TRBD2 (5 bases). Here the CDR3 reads CASSPGLDSYEQYV. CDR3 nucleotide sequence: TGTGCCAGCAGCCCCGGACTGGATTCCTACGAGCAGTACGTC.